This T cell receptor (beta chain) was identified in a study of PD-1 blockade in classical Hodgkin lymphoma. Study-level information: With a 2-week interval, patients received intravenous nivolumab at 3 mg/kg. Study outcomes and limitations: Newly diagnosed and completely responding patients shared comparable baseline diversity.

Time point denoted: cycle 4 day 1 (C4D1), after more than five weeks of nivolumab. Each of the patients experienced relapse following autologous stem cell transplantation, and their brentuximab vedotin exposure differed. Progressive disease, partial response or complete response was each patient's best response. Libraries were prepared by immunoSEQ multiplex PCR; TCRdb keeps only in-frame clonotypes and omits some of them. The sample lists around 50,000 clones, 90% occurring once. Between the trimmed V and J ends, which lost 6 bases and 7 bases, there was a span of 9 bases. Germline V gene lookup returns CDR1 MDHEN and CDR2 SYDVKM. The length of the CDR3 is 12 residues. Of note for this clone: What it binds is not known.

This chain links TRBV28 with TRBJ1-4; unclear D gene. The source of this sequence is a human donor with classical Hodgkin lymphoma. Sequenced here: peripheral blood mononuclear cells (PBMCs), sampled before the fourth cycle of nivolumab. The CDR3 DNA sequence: TGTGCCAGCAGCAGCGGGAGTGAAAAACTGTTTTTT. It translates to CASSSGSEKLFF.